These 6 T cell receptor beta chains share one sample of origin, sequenced in a study of HIV-infected patients and healthy controls. TCRdb fed the 5' RACE reads into MiXCR, producing one record per CDR3 protein. The sample holds 55,000 to 70,000 distinct CDR3 sequences, 15% to 20% seen once. What was sequenced was CD4+ T cells from blood. The source of these receptors is a human donor in good health.

This clonotype was seen only once. The V call is TRBV7-9, the J call TRBJ1-5, with D hard to call. The CDR3 runs 12 residues. Per the germline V gene, CDR1 is SEHNR and CDR2 is FQNEAQ (reference sequence). V dropped 5 bases and J dropped 6 bases, with 8 bases sitting between them. For the CDR3, the DNA is TGTGCCAGCAGCCCCGGGCCTCAGCCCCAGCATTTT. Its protein is CASSPGPQPQHF. Using reference TRBV7-9 and TRBJ1-5 for the parts outside the CDR3, the full variable domain is DTGVSQNPRHKITKRGQNVTFRCDPISEHNRLYWYRQTLGQGPEFLTYFQNEAQLEKSRLLSDRFSAERPKGSFSTLEIQRTEQGDSAMYLCASSPGPQPQHFGDGTRLSIL.

This clonotype was detected ten times or more. V gene TRBV7-9 combines with J gene TRBJ1-6, with D perhaps matching TRBD1 (5 bases). The germline V gene encodes CDR1 SEHNR and CDR2 FQNEAQ (reference sequence). Trimming pared 5 bases from V and 7 bases from J, leaving 9 bases between. The CDR3 length is 13 residues. In DNA, the CDR3 is TGTGCCAGCAGCGGGACTTGGAATTCACCCCTCCACTTT. Translated, it gives CASSGTWNSPLHF.

The gene calls are TRBV2 and TRBJ1-4; the D is unclear. Between the trimmed V and J ends, which lost 6 bases and 4 bases, there was a span of 9 bases. The CDR3 sequence is 13 residues long. Germline values: CDR1 SNHLY, CDR2 FYNNEI. The CDR3 loop is CASSAGINEKLFF. The CDR3 DNA follows: TGTGCCAGCAGCGCCGGGATTAATGAAAAACTGTTTTTT.

This clonotype has just a few counts. The rearrangement links TRBV20-1 to TRBJ1-4, with no clear D. Trimming removed 4 bases from V and 10 bases from J, with 19 bases in between. The length of the CDR3 is 14 residues. CDR1 DFQATT and CDR2 SNEGSKA come from the germline V gene (reference sequence). The CDR3 nucleotides read TGCAGTGCTACAGAGTTAGGTCCATCGAGAAAACTGTTTTTT. Amino acids: CSATELGPSRKLFF.

This clonotype was picked up many times. The J gene is TRBJ1-1, the V gene TRBV3-1, with D perhaps TRBD1 (6 bases). V lost 0 bases to trimming and J lost 5 bases, with 13 bases between them. The CDR3 sequence is 15 residues long. Germline V gene data show CDR1 as LGHDT and CDR2 as YNNKEL (reference sequence). The CDR3 DNA reads as TGTGCCAGCAGCCAAGATTTGGGGGGCGTGACTGAAGCTTTCTTT. The encoded protein is CASSQDLGGVTEAFF.

The rearrangement joins TRBV7-9 to TRBJ1-2, with D possibly being TRBD1 (6 bases). Germline values: CDR1 SEHNR, CDR2 FQNEAQ (reference sequence). V lost 1 base and J lost 4, with 7 bases in between. The CDR3 has 13 residues. The CDR3 loop is CASSLGTVYGYTF. As DNA, the CDR3 is TGTGCCAGCAGCTTAGGGACAGTCTATGGCTACACCTTC.